These T cell receptor beta chains were read from a single sample in a study of OX40 agonist ivuxolimab in advanced cancers. Sequenced by immunoSEQ multiplex PCR; TCRdb stores in-frame clones only, minus some. The table shows 60,000 or so clones, with 70% to 90% occurring only once. Specimen: CD4+ or CD8+ T cells sorted from blood, collected in a trial of the OX40 agonist ivuxolimab. The origin of the receptors is an adult with an advanced solid tumor such as melanoma, head and neck, liver or kidney cancer. Each CDR3 is given with its conserved first and last residue. Fields, in order: J gene, clone size, D gene, V gene, CDR3 length, CDR3 DNA, CDR3 protein. The D gene is left open where the match is weak. Not every row has a clone size; where given, it reads once, few, many or a size class.

TRBJ2-3 . . TRBV6-5 11 TGTGCCAGCTCTAGCACAGATACGCAGTATTTT CASSSTDTQYF
TRBJ2-1 . . TRBV11-2 16 TGTGCCAGCAGCTTAGGAATCGCTGGATTCGGAAATGAGCAGTTCTTC CASSLGIAGFGNEQFF
TRBJ2-2 . TRBD1 TRBV2 14 TGTGCCAGCAAGGAGACAGGGGGAACCGGGGAGCTGTTTTTT CASKETGGTGELFF
TRBJ1-3 . . TRBV14 16 TGTGCCAGCAGCCAAAGGATATGGGGTTCTGGAAACACCATATATTTT CASSQRIWGSGNTIYF
TRBJ2-7 . TRBD1 TRBV18 14 TGTGCCAGCTCACAGGGACAGGGGGCCTACGAGCAGTACTTC CASSQGQGAYEQYF
TRBJ2-4 . TRBD1 TRBV2 20 TGTGCCAGCAGGGGGCCGGTCCGGGACAGGGGGCGGGAGGGCAAAAACATTCAGTACTTC CASRGPVRDRGREGKNIQYF
TRBJ2-5 . . TRBV20-1 11 TGCGCAACCGGGACCCAAGGGACCCAGTACTTC CATGTQGTQYF
TRBJ1-2 . . TRBV6-5 12 TGTGCCAGCAGACGCCAGGGAGGGGGCTACACCTTC CASRRQGGGYTF
TRBJ1-3 . . TRBV2 15 TGTGCCAGCAGCCGCGGCGTGGGGGCTGGAAACACCATATATTTT CASSRGVGAGNTIYF
TRBJ2-2 . TRBD1 TRBV10-1 14 TGCGCCAGCAGTGTGGCAGGGGGCACCGGGGAGCTGTTTTTT CASSVAGGTGELFF
TRBJ2-2 . TRBD2 TRBV10-1 15 TGCGCCAGCAATCCGGGACTAGCGGGCGCCGGGGAGCTGTTTTTT CASNPGLAGAGELFF
TRBJ2-3 few . TRBV6-6 16 TGTGCCAGCATTCACCAGCGGAGACCTGGATCAGATACGCAGTATTTT CASIHQRRPGSDTQYF
TRBJ2-1 . TRBD2 TRBV6-6 12 TGTGCCAGCAGTCCAAGCGGGAGTGAGCAGTTCTTC CASSPSGSEQFF
TRBJ1-5 . . TRBV4-3 14 TGCGCCAGCAGCCCCAATCCCCAACGCCAGCCCCAGCATTTT CASSPNPQRQPQHF
TRBJ1-4 once . TRBV4-1 16 TGCGCCAGCAGCCAGTATCTAGTTGCAACTAATGAAAAACTGTTTTTT CASSQYLVATNEKLFF
TRBJ2-2 . . TRBV28 13 TGTGCCAGCAGTTTGGGGATCACCGGGGAGCTGTTTTTT CASSLGITGELFF
TRBJ2-7 . . TRBV11-3 13 TGTGCCAGCAGCTCGGGACTTTACTACGAGCAGTACTTC CASSSGLYYEQYF
TRBJ2-5 . . TRBV6-1 12 TGTGCCAGCAAAGCTAGCCGGGAGACCCAGTACTTC CASKASRETQYF
TRBJ2-1 . TRBD2 TRBV30 13 TGTGCCTGGAGACGACTAGCGGACTATGAGCAGTTCTTC CAWRRLADYEQFF
TRBJ2-7 . TRBD1 TRBV7-9 15 TGTGCCAGCAGCGTACCCGGGACAGCCACCTACGAGCAGTACTTC CASSVPGTATYEQYF
TRBJ1-1 . TRBD1 TRBV18 16 TGTGCCAGCTCACCATCGGAAACAGGGGAGGCCACTGAAGCTTTCTTT CASSPSETGEATEAFF
TRBJ2-2 once . TRBV10-2 12 TGCGCCAGCAGTGACCGACCCGGGGAGCTGTTTTTT CASSDRPGELFF
TRBJ2-7 . TRBD1 TRBV4-2 16 TGTGCCAGCAGCCTTTTCCACCCCGGACAGGGGCACGAGCAGTACTTC CASSLFHPGQGHEQYF
TRBJ2-7 few TRBD2 TRBV13 15 TGTGCCAGCAGCACCCTAGCGGAGCGAACCTACGAGCAGTACTTC CASSTLAERTYEQYF
TRBJ2-1 . TRBD2 TRBV5-1 15 TGCGCCAGCAGCTTGGGCGGGGCTCGACTAGCTGAGCAGTTCTTC CASSLGGARLAEQFF
TRBJ1-2 . . TRBV5-4 14 TGTGCCAGCAGCTTATTCAGGGAGAACTATGGCTACACCTTC CASSLFRENYGYTF
TRBJ1-6 . TRBD1 TRBV16 16 TGTGCCAGCAGCCAACTGCCGGGACAGCTTAATTCACCCCTCCACTTT CASSQLPGQLNSPLHF
TRBJ2-7 . . TRBV30 11 TGTGCCTGGAGAAGAGACAACGAGCAGTACTTC CAWRRDNEQYF
TRBJ1-4 . . TRBV7-9 16 TGTGCCAGCAGCTCTCCCCGAGGGGGAATAAAGGAAAAACTGTTTTTT CASSSPRGGIKEKLFF
TRBJ2-2 few . TRBV2 15 TGTGCCAGCAGTGAAGCGCAGGATGGGACCGGGGAGCTGTTTTTT CASSEAQDGTGELFF
TRBJ2-3 . TRBD1 TRBV4-2 17 TGTGCCAGCAGCCAGAACCAACAGGGGGAGGGCACAGATACGCAGTATTTT CASSQNQQGEGTDTQYF
TRBJ2-5 . TRBD1 TRBV27 12 TGTGCCAGCAGCCGGGACAGCCAGACCCAGTACTTC CASSRDSQTQYF
TRBJ1-1 . TRBD1 TRBV19 17 TGTGCCAGCTCTTCGGGCACCCGACAGGGGGAGGACACTGAAGCTTTCTTT CASSSGTRQGEDTEAFF
TRBJ2-7 . . TRBV7-6 14 TGTGCCAGCAGCGTAACAGGGCTACTAGGCGAGCAGTACTTC CASSVTGLLGEQYF
TRBJ2-5 . TRBD2 TRBV29-1 15 TGCAGCGTTGAGGCTAGCGGGAGGCGTGGGGAGACCCAGTACTTC CSVEASGRRGETQYF
TRBJ2-1 once . TRBV27 14 TGTGCCAGCAGTGAGCGAACGGGCGGCAATGAGCAGTTCTTC CASSERTGGNEQFF
TRBJ2-3 . . TRBV2 15 TGTGCCAGCAGTGAATGGGAAACTAGCACAGATACGCAGTATTTT CASSEWETSTDTQYF
TRBJ2-7 . TRBD2 TRBV5-6 14 TGTGCCAGCAGCCCGGGACTAGTCGGCTACGAGCAGTACTTC CASSPGLVGYEQYF
TRBJ2-1 . . TRBV12-5 16 TGTGCTAGTGGTTCCCCATCGCGGCGGGACATCCATGAGCAGTTCTTC CASGSPSRRDIHEQFF
TRBJ1-2 few TRBD1 TRBV11-3 15 TGTGCCAGCAGCCCCGGACAGGGGGGTAACTATGGCTACACCTTC CASSPGQGGNYGYTF
TRBJ2-1 . TRBD1 TRBV9 15 TGTGCCAGCAGCGTCGGGACAGATGATTACAATGAGCAGTTCTTC CASSVGTDDYNEQFF
TRBJ2-1 . TRBD2 TRBV28 16 TGTGCCAGCAGAAAAATTGGGACTAGCGGTCACAATGAGCAGTTCTTC CASRKIGTSGHNEQFF
TRBJ2-7 few . TRBV7-9 13 TGTGCCAGCAGCTTATCGCACTCCTACGAGCAGTACTTC CASSLSHSYEQYF
TRBJ1-1 . TRBD1 TRBV10-3 16 TGTGCCATCACCTCTTTACCGGGACAGTCGAACACTGAAGCTTTCTTT CAITSLPGQSNTEAFF
TRBJ1-1 once . TRBV7-2 14 TGTGCCAGCAGCATTACAGGGACGAACACTGAAGCTTTCTTT CASSITGTNTEAFF
TRBJ2-2 . TRBD2 TRBV7-6 20 TGTGCCAGCAGCGGGGGCCGGGGGGTAGCGGGAGTCGGTAACACCGGGGAGCTGTTTTTT CASSGGRGVAGVGNTGELFF
TRBJ2-7 . TRBD2 TRBV11-2 18 TGTGCCAGCAGCTCCCCGGCCTCCACTAGCGGGGCTTCCTACGAGCAGTACTTC CASSSPASTSGASYEQYF
TRBJ2-7 . TRBD2 TRBV11-2 16 TGTGCCAGCAGCTCTCGTAGCGGGAGAGTTGTCTACGAGCAGTACTTC CASSSRSGRVVYEQYF
TRBJ1-1 . . TRBV5-1 18 TGCGCCAGCAGCCTTACGGGGCAACCAGTGGGTCGTAACACTGAAGCTTTCTTT CASSLTGQPVGRNTEAFF
TRBJ2-3 . . TRBV21-1 18 TGTGCCAGCAGCAAAGGCCGGTCCAGCGGGGGACGCACAGATACGCAGTATTTT CASSKGRSSGGRTDTQYF
TRBJ1-4 . . TRBV15 15 TGTGCCACCAGCAGAGCTGGAGGGCAGGGCGAAAAACTGTTTTTT CATSRAGGQGEKLFF
TRBJ2-4 . TRBD1 TRBV7-2 16 TGTGCCAGCAGCTTAGTAGGCAGGGGGTCGGGCAACATTCAGTACTTC CASSLVGRGSGNIQYF
TRBJ2-3 once . TRBV7-8 16 TGTGCCAGCAGCTTGTGGTCTATCCTTAGCACAGATACGCAGTATTTT CASSLWSILSTDTQYF
TRBJ2-7 . TRBD2 TRBV28 18 TGTGCCAGCAGTTTATGGACTAGCGGGAGGCCGAGCTCCTACGAGCAGTACTTC CASSLWTSGRPSSYEQYF
TRBJ2-3 . . TRBV6-5 13 TGTGCCAGCTCTAAGTCCGGTTCAGATACGCAGTATTTT CASSKSGSDTQYF
TRBJ2-7 . . TRBV7-9 16 TGTGCCAGCAGCTTAGATTTGACAGTCGACTCCTACGAGCAGTACTTC CASSLDLTVDSYEQYF
TRBJ2-7 . . TRBV5-6 15 TGTGCCAGCAGCCCCTGGACTACCCACTCCTACGAGCAGTACTTC CASSPWTTHSYEQYF
TRBJ2-5 . . TRBV10-1 13 TGCGCCAGCAGTGACGACGGTCAGGAGACCCAGTACTTC CASSDDGQETQYF